The rows below give T cell receptor beta chains drawn from one sample of a study of technical replicates of blood from four donors. Produced via immunoSEQ multiplex PCR; TCRdb's table is partial and in-frame only. The repertoire holds tens of thousands of clones, with about 91% as singletons. The sequencing sample was made of T cells isolated from PBMCs. The receptors here all came from a human donor in good health. Both conserved end residues are part of each CDR3. A D gene is named only where the DNA matches it firmly. Size tells how often a clone was seen (once, few, many) or the class of an expanded clone, and some rows leave it out.

DNA: TGCGCCAGCAGTGAGCAGCAACAGCCATACGGCATTCAGTACTTC
CDR3: CASSEQQQPYGIQYF
size: NA
D: NA
J: TRBJ2-4
V: TRBV10-1

DNA: TGTGCCAGCAGCTTGTATGGGGCATCAATCTCTCGATATGGCTACACCTTC
CDR3: CASSLYGASISRYGYTF
size: NA
D: NA
J: TRBJ1-2
V: TRBV5-6

DNA: TGTGCCAGCAGTGTCACACCCCAAACTAGCGGGAGGTTCTACAATGAGCAGTTCTTC
CDR3: CASSVTPQTSGRFYNEQFF
size: NA
D: TRBD2
J: TRBJ2-1
V: TRBV6-4

DNA: TGTGCCAGTAGTGTGACTCCTAACTATGGCTACACCTTC
CDR3: CASSVTPNYGYTF
size: few
D: NA
J: TRBJ1-2
V: TRBV19

DNA: TGCGCCAGCAGCCAACCCGAGGGACAGTTTGGCTCTGGGGCCAACGTCCTGACTTTC
CDR3: CASSQPEGQFGSGANVLTF
size: NA
D: TRBD1
J: TRBJ2-6
V: TRBV5-1

DNA: TGTGCCAGCAGTTTAGACGCCCGGACAGGGGGCTTGAACACTGAAGCTTTCTTT
CDR3: CASSLDARTGGLNTEAFF
size: NA
D: TRBD1
J: TRBJ1-1
V: TRBV27

DNA: TGTGCCAGCTCAGTACAGGGGTATGGCTACACCTTC
CDR3: CASSVQGYGYTF
size: NA
D: TRBD1
J: TRBJ1-2
V: TRBV18

DNA: TGTGCCAGCAGTCCGGGAAGGTTCACAGATACGCAGTATTTT
CDR3: CASSPGRFTDTQYF
size: NA
D: NA
J: TRBJ2-3
V: TRBV27

DNA: TGTGCCAGCAGCTTGGGGGGAGCGGGAGGTTCCTACAATGAGCAGTTCTTC
CDR3: CASSLGGAGGSYNEQFF
size: NA
D: TRBD2
J: TRBJ2-1
V: TRBV5-6

DNA: TGTGCCAGCAGCCAAGGGACTAGCGGGAGGGCCTACGAGCAGTACTTC
CDR3: CASSQGTSGRAYEQYF
size: NA
D: TRBD2
J: TRBJ2-7
V: TRBV14

DNA: TGTGCCACCAGCAGAGTTTTAACAGGTGTCACAGATACGCAGTATTTT
CDR3: CATSRVLTGVTDTQYF
size: once
D: NA
J: TRBJ2-3
V: TRBV15

DNA: TGTGCCAGCAGACGGACAGTCAACGATCAGCCCCAGCATTTT
CDR3: CASRRTVNDQPQHF
size: once
D: NA
J: TRBJ1-5
V: TRBV6-1

DNA: TGTGCCAGCAGCCCGGGGACTAGCCAAGAGACCCAGTACTTC
CDR3: CASSPGTSQETQYF
size: NA
D: TRBD2
J: TRBJ2-5
V: TRBV9

DNA: TGTGCCAGTGGGGACGGGGAGGACACCGGGGAGCTGTTTTTT
CDR3: CASGDGEDTGELFF
size: NA
D: NA
J: TRBJ2-2
V: TRBV19

DNA: TGTGCCTGGAGGAGGCCACACAATTCACCCCTCCACTTT
CDR3: CAWRRPHNSPLHF
size: NA
D: NA
J: TRBJ1-6
V: TRBV30

DNA: TGTGCCAGCAGCTTATATGGGGACACGGCGGATACGCAGTATTTT
CDR3: CASSLYGDTADTQYF
size: NA
D: NA
J: TRBJ2-3
V: TRBV7-9

DNA: TGTGCCAGCAGCTTAGTTGACAGGGGGCGCCTGGTAGATACGCAGTATTTT
CDR3: CASSLVDRGRLVDTQYF
size: once
D: TRBD1
J: TRBJ2-3
V: TRBV7-7

DNA: TGTGCCAGCAGTGAAGTGGGGGGTTACTACGAGCAGTACTTC
CDR3: CASSEVGGYYEQYF
size: NA
D: NA
J: TRBJ2-7
V: TRBV6-1

DNA: TGTGCCAGCAGCTTCGCTCCGGGACAGGGGGCGGATACGCAGTATTTT
CDR3: CASSFAPGQGADTQYF
size: NA
D: TRBD1
J: TRBJ2-3
V: TRBV5-4

DNA: TGCGCCAGCAGCTTTAGCGGGGGAGGAGAGACCCAGTACTTC
CDR3: CASSFSGGGETQYF
size: NA
D: TRBD2
J: TRBJ2-5
V: TRBV5-1